Listed here are 14 T cell receptor beta chains from one sample, sequenced in a study of blood T cell repertoires in COVID-19 (TCRdb year 2020). Library generation was performed with the immunoSEQ multiplex PCR assay. TCRdb obtained this table from immuneACCESS and retained in-frame rearrangements with V and J assigned. These tables miss some clones; where compared with another copy, unresolved V genes account for less than half of the shortfall, and the remainder is unexplained. In this sample the table shows about 300,000 clones, about nine tenths of which occur a single time. The ten largest clones take up over 9.5% of the sample. The specimen sequenced was PBMCs or T cells enriched from blood (not recorded which). These receptor sequences come from a woman younger than 30 who had recovered from COVID-19.

The chain is built from TRBV13 and TRBJ2-3; 8 nucleotides line up with TRBD1. The CDR3 has 12 residues. From germline, CDR1 is PRHDT and CDR2 FYEKMQ (reference sequence). The J segment lost 9 bases and the V segment lost 7 bases, leaving 6 bases of the junction unmatched. This CDR3 reads CASMSRGLTQYF. As DNA, the CDR3 is TGTGCCAGCATGAGCAGGGGGCTGACGCAGTATTTT.

A single count supports this clone. The rearrangement joins TRBV14 to TRBJ1-6; TRBD1 is a possible D gene (5 bases). The CDR3 runs to 14 residues. Germline CDR1 and CDR2: SGHDN and FVKESK. V lost 5 bases and J lost 5, with 10 bases in between. The CDR3 bases are TGTGCCAGCAGCGGGGACTTTGATAATTCACCCCTCCACTTT. This codes for CASSGDFDNSPLHF.

This rearrangement joins TRBV11-2 to TRBJ2-3, with D possibly matching TRBD2 (5 bases). This CDR3 spans 16 amino acids. Looked up from germline, CDR1 is SGHAT and CDR2 is FQNNGV. The V and J ends lost 4 bases and 1 base respectively, with 15 bases between them. The CDR3 spells CASSSRLAVGTDTQYF. In nucleotides, the CDR3 is TGTGCCAGCAGCTCCCGGCTAGCCGTGGGCACAGATACGCAGTATTTT. The entire variable domain, with the rest obtained from reference TRBV11-2 and TRBJ2-3, is as follows: EAGVAQSPRYKIIEKRQSVAFWCNPISGHATLYWYQQILGQGPKLLIQFQNNGVVDDSQLPKDRFSAERLKGVDSTLKIQPAKLEDSAVYLCASSSRLAVGTDTQYFGPGTRLTVL.

This clone came up a few times. The chain is built from TRBV5-4 and TRBJ2-6; 9 positions agree with TRBD1. V dropped 4 bases and J dropped 3; count of bases not matched to a gene: 11. Germline V CDR1 and CDR2: SGHNT, YYREEE (reference sequence). This CDR3 is 18 amino acids long. The CDR3 nucleotides are TGTGCCAGCAGCAGACCGGGACAGGGAAGGGATGGGGCCAACGTCCTGACTTTC. Encoded protein: CASSRPGQGRDGANVLTF. Supplemented by reference TRBV5-4 and TRBJ2-6, the full variable domain reads ETGVTQSPTHLIKTRGQQVTLRCSSQSGHNTVSWYQQALGQGPQFIFQYYREEENGRGNFPPRFSGLQFPNYSSELNVNALELDDSALYLCASSRPGQGRDGANVLTFGAGSRLTVL.

The rearrangement links TRBV28 to TRBJ2-2; no clear D gene. CDR3 length: 13 residues. Trimming stripped 6 bases from V and 2 bases from J, with 7 bases between. Germline V CDR1 and CDR2: MDHEN, SYDVKM. The CDR3 here is CASSQFNTGELFF. In DNA form, the CDR3 reads TGTGCCAGCAGCCAGTTTAACACCGGGGAGCTGTTTTTT.

This chain connects TRBV6-1 to TRBJ1-5; D ambiguous. The CDR3 has 15 amino acids. V was shortened by 3 bases and J by 2 bases, with 11 bases between the two germline ends. The germline CDR1 and CDR2 sequences are MNHNS and SASEGT. This CDR3 reads CASSDTEHRNQPQHF. CDR3 DNA sequence: TGTGCCAGCAGTGATACGGAGCATCGCAATCAGCCCCAGCATTTT.

V usage is TRBV9 and J usage is TRBJ1-2; D call uncertain. The CDR3 has 15 amino acids. CDR1 is SGDLS and CDR2 is YYNGEE in the germline V gene. Trimming pared 0 bases from V and 7 bases from J, leaving 16 bases between. The CDR3 nucleotides are TGTGCCAGCAGCGTAGTGGAGGCCCCAAAGGTTGGCTACACCTTC. This translates into CASSVVEAPKVGYTF. Variable domain in full (rest from reference TRBV9 and TRBJ1-2): DSGVTQTPKHLITATGQRVTLRCSPRSGDLSVYWYQQSLDQGLQFLIQYYNGEERAKGNILERFSAQQFPDLHSELNLSSLELGDSALYFCASSVVEAPKVGYTFGSGTRLTVV.

The genes are TRBV24-1 and TRBJ2-3; tentatively, D is TRBD2 (5 bases). The V end lost 4 bases, the J end lost 8 bases, and 24 bases lay between the germline ends. The CDR3 runs to 17 residues. Germline-derived CDR1 and CDR2 are KGHDR and SFDVKD. The CDR3 reads CATSDPWGTTPGVTQYF. The DNA for the CDR3 is TGTGCCACCAGTGACCCCTGGGGTACAACGCCCGGGGTTACGCAGTATTTT.

This clone was counted only a few times. The chain employs TRBV6-5 and TRBJ1-1; tentative D call: TRBD1 (6 bases). The CDR3 is made up of 11 amino acids. CDR1 MNHEY and CDR2 SVGAGI come from the germline V gene. Trimming shortened V by 10 bases and J by 10 bases, and 16 bases separated the two germline ends. In DNA form, the CDR3 reads TGTGCCACGCTAATACAGGGTAGAGCTTTCTTT. It encodes CATLIQGRAFF.

The chain uses TRBV3-1 (or the pseudogene TRBV3-2) and TRBJ2-5; 7 positions match TRBD2. The CDR3 has 17 residues. The germline CDR1 and CDR2 sequences are LGHDT and YNNKEL (reference sequence). After removal of 0 bases from V and 5 bases from J, the junction contained 12 bases not matched to a gene. The CDR3 sequence is CASSQDRGEGRRETQYF. CDR3 bases: TGTGCCAGCAGCCAAGACCGGGGGGAGGGACGTCGGGAGACCCAGTACTTC.

V and J are TRBV7-9 and TRBJ1-2, with TRBD1 matching over 7 bases. This CDR3 spans 13 amino acids. V was clipped by 5 bases and J by 4 bases; unmatched bases: 4. Germline loops: CDR1 SEHNR, CDR2 FQNEAQ (reference sequence). CDR3 nucleotides: TGTGCCAGCAGCATCGGGACAGCCTATGGCTACACCTTC. Protein: CASSIGTAYGYTF.

The genes are TRBV11-2 and TRBJ2-1; 12 bases are a match to TRBD2. This CDR3 has 15 amino acids. The germline V gene encodes CDR1 SGHAT and CDR2 FQNNGV. Trimming at V came to 0 bases and at J to 12 bases, leaving 6 bases not matched to a gene. CDR3 in amino acids: CASSLESSGRAGQFF. CDR3 DNA: TGTGCCAGCAGCTTAGAATCTAGCGGGAGGGCCGGGCAGTTCTTC. The full variable domain, completed using reference TRBV11-2 and TRBJ2-1, is EAGVAQSPRYKIIEKRQSVAFWCNPISGHATLYWYQQILGQGPKLLIQFQNNGVVDDSQLPKDRFSAERLKGVDSTLKIQPAKLEDSAVYLCASSLESSGRAGQFFGPGTRLTVL.

The chain is built from TRBV18 and TRBJ1-1, with D perhaps TRBD1 (5 bases). The CDR3 contains 13 residues. The germline CDR1 and CDR2 sequences are KGHSH and LQKENI. Trimming removed 9 bases at V and 5 bases at J, with 16 bases between. Here the CDR3 DNA reads TGTGCCAGTTGGAGGGGCATTGGAACTGAAGCTTTCTTT. Translation gives CASWRGIGTEAFF. The entire variable domain, with the rest obtained from reference TRBV18 and TRBJ1-1, is as follows: NAGVMQNPRHLVRRRGQEARLRCSPMKGHSHVYWYRQLPEEGLKFMVYLQKENIIDESGMPKERFSAEFPKEGPSILRIQQVVRGDSAAYFCASWRGIGTEAFFGQGTRLTVV.

The rearrangement uses TRBV6-5 and TRBJ2-7; weak D call: TRBD2 (7 bases). V lost 6 bases, J lost 5 bases, and 11 bases lay in between. The CDR3 length is 12 residues. From germline, CDR1 is MNHEY and CDR2 SVGAGI. CDR3 residues: CASREGGNEQYF. As DNA, the CDR3 is TGTGCCAGCAGGGAGGGGGGGAACGAGCAGTACTTC.